These 14 T cell receptor beta chains originate from one sample sequenced in a study of cytomegalovirus exposure and HLA in healthy donors. The method was immunoSEQ multiplex PCR; TCRdb's version includes in-frame clones alone and lacks a portion of them. The sample consists of about 340,000 clones, roughly 89% of them appearing once. Sequenced: PBMCs. The receptors originated from a woman between 18 and 29 years old in good health and CMV-seronegative.

This chain uses TRBV18 with TRBJ2-1, with a possible D match to TRBD2 (6 bases). In germline, CDR1 is KGHSH, CDR2 LQKENI. V shed 6 bases and J shed 0 bases, with 18 bases lying between them. The CDR3 spans 17 residues. CDR3 DNA sequence: TGTGCCAGCTCGGGGGAGGTAGCGGAAAGCTCCTACAATGAGCAGTTCTTC. Translated, it gives CASSGEVAESSYNEQFF.

Comments on this clone: The sample holds other DNA sequences that translate to the same CDR3. The chain uses TRBV10-3 and TRBJ2-7, with D uncertain. Per the germline V gene, CDR1 is ENHRY and CDR2 is SYGVKD. This CDR3 comprises 13 residues. V lost 4 bases to trimming and J lost 2 bases, with 9 bases between them. In DNA, the CDR3 is TGTGCCATCAGTGTTGGGCAGGCCTACGAGCAGTACTTC. Protein product: CAISVGQAYEQYF.

Concerning this clone: Compared with germline, one end of the junction differs, possibly owing to a read error. The genes are TRBV4-1 and TRBJ2-7; 8 bases align to TRBD1. Germline V gene data show CDR1 as MGHRA and CDR2 as YSYEKL. The CDR3 sequence is 15 residues long. The CDR3 sequence is CASTQPGQATYEQYF. The CDR3, as DNA: TGCGCCAGCACCCAACCGGGACAGGCAACCTACGAGCAGTACTTC.

The chain is built from TRBV25-1 and TRBJ1-1, with D possibly being TRBD1 (5 bases). The V end was cut by 5 bases, the J end by 8 bases, with 18 bases between. This CDR3 contains 14 residues. Germline V gene sequence: CDR1 MGHDK, CDR2 SYGVNS. CDR3 amino acids: CASSSLTVNREAFF. CDR3 nucleotide sequence: TGTGCCAGCAGTTCCTTGACAGTCAATCGGGAAGCTTTCTTT.

This chain joins TRBV4-3 and TRBJ2-3; D gene unclear. V dropped 0 bases and J dropped 9 bases, with 16 bases sitting between them. The CDR3 covers 15 residues. CDR1 and CDR2 from the germline V gene are LGHNA and YSLEER. CDR3 in DNA: TGCGCCAGCAGCCAAGATTTAGCAGTCCCGGCAACGCAGTATTTT. Amino acid sequence: CASSQDLAVPATQYF.

The chain is built from TRBV28 and TRBJ2-1; 10 bases match TRBD1. The junction had 6 bases not matched to a gene; V was cut back by 4 bases and J by 6 bases. Germline V gene lookup returns CDR1 MDHEN and CDR2 SYDVKM. The CDR3 contains 15 residues. The CDR3 region is CASSWGDRGSNEQFF. CDR3 nucleotide sequence: TGTGCCAGCAGTTGGGGGGACAGGGGTTCCAATGAGCAGTTCTTC.

This chain uses TRBV7-9 with TRBJ2-2, with a weak D call TRBD2 (6 bases). V lost 5 bases and J lost 3, with 10 bases in between. Per germline, CDR1 SEHNR and CDR2 FQNEAQ (reference sequence). The CDR3 loop spans 14 amino acids. CDR3 amino acids: CASSRDSYTGELFF. Here the CDR3 DNA reads TGTGCCAGCAGCCGGGACTCTTACACCGGGGAGCTGTTTTTT.

The rearrangement joins TRBV5-1 to TRBJ2-3, with TRBD2 identical over 8 bases. Germline CDR1 is SGHRS and CDR2 is YFSETQ. V gave up 0 bases and J gave up 4 bases; unmatched junction bases: 7. The CDR3 consists of 16 residues. The CDR3 DNA reads as TGCGCCAGCAGCTTGGAGATAGCGGGAAGCGCAGATACGCAGTATTTT. Translated: CASSLEIAGSADTQYF.

V is TRBV18 and J is TRBJ1-4; D remains ambiguous. The germline CDR1 and CDR2 sequences are KGHSH and LQKENI. Trimming shortened V by 1 base and J by 7 bases, and 16 bases separated the two germline ends. This CDR3 has 16 amino acids. CDR3 bases: TGTGCCAGCTCACCACGGGCCGGTCTTACGGTTGAAAAACTGTTTTTT. Translated: CASSPRAGLTVEKLFF.

The chain employs TRBV28 and TRBJ2-1; 7 positions match TRBD1. The J segment lost 3 bases and the V segment lost 8 bases, leaving 4 bases of the junction unmatched. Germline V gene sequence: CDR1 MDHEN, CDR2 SYDVKM. CDR3 length: 13 amino acids. The CDR3 sequence is CASVDRFYNEQFF. The CDR3 coding sequence is TGTGCCAGCGTGGACAGGTTCTACAATGAGCAGTTCTTC. Drawing the rest from reference TRBV28 and TRBJ2-1, the complete variable domain is DVKVTQSSRYLVKRTGEKVFLECVQDMDHENMFWYRQDPGLGLRLIYFSYDVKMKEKGDIPEGYSVSREKKERFSLILESASTNQTSMYLCASVDRFYNEQFFGPGTRLTVL.

V usage is TRBV27 and J usage is TRBJ1-5, with a tentative D call TRBD1 (6 bases). Germline assignment: CDR1 MNHEY and CDR2 SMNVEV (reference sequence). The CDR3 loop spans 13 amino acids. V was shortened by 2 bases and J by 6 bases, with 8 bases between the two germline ends. The chain's CDR3 is CASSLQGIQPQHF. DNA for the CDR3: TGTGCCAGCAGTTTACAGGGGATTCAGCCCCAGCATTTT.

The chain combines TRBV14 with TRBJ2-1, with TRBD2 matching 10 bases. Per germline, CDR1 SGHDN and CDR2 FVKESK. The CDR3 runs to 16 residues. V gave up 2 bases and J gave up 3 bases; unmatched junction bases: 4. The CDR3 DNA follows: TGTGCCAGCAGCCAAACACTAGCGGGATTCTACAATGAGCAGTTCTTC. As protein: CASSQTLAGFYNEQFF.

This chain connects TRBV7-6 to TRBJ1-3; D is uncertain. CDR1 SGHVS and CDR2 FNYEAQ come from the germline V gene. This CDR3 comprises 14 residues. The V gene lost 5 bases and the J gene lost 1 base, with 9 bases spanning the gap. In DNA form, the CDR3 reads TGTGCCAGCAGCGGGTCCGGGTCTGGAAACACCATATATTTT. It encodes CASSGSGSGNTIYF.

Remarks on this clone: The junction departs from the called germline gene at one end, perhaps through a read error. The gene calls are TRBV30 and TRBJ2-7; D perhaps matches TRBD1 (6 bases). This CDR3 contains 13 residues. Germline V lookup: CDR1 GTSNPN, CDR2 SVGIG (reference sequence). CDR3 sequence (DNA): TGTGCCTGTAGTGAACAGGGAACCTACGAGCAGTACTTC. This gives the protein CACSEQGTYEQYF.